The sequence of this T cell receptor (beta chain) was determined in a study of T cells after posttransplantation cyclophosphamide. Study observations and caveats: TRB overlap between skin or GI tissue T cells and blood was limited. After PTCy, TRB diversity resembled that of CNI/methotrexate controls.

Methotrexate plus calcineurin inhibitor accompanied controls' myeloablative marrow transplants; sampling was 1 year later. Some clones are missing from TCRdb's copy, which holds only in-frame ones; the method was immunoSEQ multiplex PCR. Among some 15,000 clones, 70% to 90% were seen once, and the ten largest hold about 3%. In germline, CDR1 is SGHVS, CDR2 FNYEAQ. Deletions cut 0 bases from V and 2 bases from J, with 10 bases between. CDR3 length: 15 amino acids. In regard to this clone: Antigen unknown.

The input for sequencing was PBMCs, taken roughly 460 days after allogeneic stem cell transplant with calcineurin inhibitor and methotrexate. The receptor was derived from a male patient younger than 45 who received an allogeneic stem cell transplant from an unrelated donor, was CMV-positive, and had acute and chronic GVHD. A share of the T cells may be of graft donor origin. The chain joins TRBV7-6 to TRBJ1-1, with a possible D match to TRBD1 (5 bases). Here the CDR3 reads CASSLAFQGNTEAFF. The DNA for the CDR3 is TGTGCCAGCAGCTTAGCATTTCAGGGAAACACTGAAGCTTTCTTT.